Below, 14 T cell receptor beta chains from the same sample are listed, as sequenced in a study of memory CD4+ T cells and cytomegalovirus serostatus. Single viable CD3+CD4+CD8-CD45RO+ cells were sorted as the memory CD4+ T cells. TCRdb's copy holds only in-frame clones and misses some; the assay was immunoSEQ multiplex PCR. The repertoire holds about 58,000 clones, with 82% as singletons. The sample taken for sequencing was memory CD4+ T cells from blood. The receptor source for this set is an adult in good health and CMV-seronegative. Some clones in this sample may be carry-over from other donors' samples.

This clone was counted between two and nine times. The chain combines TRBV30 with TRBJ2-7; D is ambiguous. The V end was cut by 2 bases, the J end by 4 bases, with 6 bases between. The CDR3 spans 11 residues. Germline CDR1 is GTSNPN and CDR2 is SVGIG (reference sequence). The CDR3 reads CAWSQGYEQYF. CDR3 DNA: TGTGCCTGGAGTCAAGGGTACGAGCAGTACTTC. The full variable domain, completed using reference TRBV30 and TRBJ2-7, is SQTIHQWPATLVQPVGSPLSLECTVEGTSNPNLYWYRQAAGRGLQLLFYSVGIGQISSEVPQNLSASRPQDRQFILSSKKLLLSDSGFYLCAWSQGYEQYFGPGTRLTVT.

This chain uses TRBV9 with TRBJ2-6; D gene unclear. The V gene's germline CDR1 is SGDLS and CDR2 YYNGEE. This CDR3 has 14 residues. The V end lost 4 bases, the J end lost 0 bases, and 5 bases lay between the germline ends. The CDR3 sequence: CASSHVSGANVLTF. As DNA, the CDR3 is TGTGCCAGCAGCCACGTCTCTGGGGCCAACGTCCTGACTTTC.

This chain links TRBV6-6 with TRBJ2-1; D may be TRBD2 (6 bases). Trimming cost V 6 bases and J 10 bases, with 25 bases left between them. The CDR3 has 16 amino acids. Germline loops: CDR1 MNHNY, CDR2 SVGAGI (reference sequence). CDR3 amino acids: CASRSGGGTAWREQFF. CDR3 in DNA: TGTGCCAGCAGATCCGGTGGGGGGACTGCCTGGCGCGAGCAGTTCTTC.

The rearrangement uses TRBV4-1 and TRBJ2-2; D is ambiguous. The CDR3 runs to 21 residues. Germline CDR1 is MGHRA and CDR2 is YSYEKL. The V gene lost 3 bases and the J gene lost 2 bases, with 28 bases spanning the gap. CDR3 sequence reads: CASSQVGDFHRVFSNTGELFF. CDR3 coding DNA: TGCGCCAGCAGCCAGGTTGGGGATTTCCACCGGGTATTTTCTAACACCGGGGAGCTGTTTTTT.

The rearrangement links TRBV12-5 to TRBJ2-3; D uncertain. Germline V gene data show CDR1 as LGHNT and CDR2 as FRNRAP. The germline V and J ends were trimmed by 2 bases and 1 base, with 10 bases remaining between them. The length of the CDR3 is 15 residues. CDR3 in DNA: TGTGCTAGTGGTTTGATGGCAGTACGCACAGATACGCAGTATTTT. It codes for CASGLMAVRTDTQYF.

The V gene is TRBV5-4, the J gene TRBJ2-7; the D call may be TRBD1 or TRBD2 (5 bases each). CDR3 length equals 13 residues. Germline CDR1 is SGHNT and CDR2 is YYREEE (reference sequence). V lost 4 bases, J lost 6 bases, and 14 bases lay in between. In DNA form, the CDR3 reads TGTGCCAGCAGCGCTACCCCCGGGACCGAGCAGTACTTC. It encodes CASSATPGTEQYF.

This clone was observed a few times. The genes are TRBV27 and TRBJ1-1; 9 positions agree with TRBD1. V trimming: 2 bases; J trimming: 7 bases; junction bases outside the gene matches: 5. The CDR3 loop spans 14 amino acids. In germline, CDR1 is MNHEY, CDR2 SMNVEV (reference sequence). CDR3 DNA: TGTGCCAGCAGTTTAAAACAGGGGGCTAGTGAAGCTTTCTTT. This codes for CASSLKQGASEAFF.

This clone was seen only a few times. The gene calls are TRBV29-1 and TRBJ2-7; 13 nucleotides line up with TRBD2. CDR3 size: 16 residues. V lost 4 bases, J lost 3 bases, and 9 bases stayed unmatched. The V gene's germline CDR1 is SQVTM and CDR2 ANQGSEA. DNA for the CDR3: TGCAGCGTTGCCGGGACTAGCGGGAATCCGGTCTACGAGCAGTACTTC. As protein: CSVAGTSGNPVYEQYF.

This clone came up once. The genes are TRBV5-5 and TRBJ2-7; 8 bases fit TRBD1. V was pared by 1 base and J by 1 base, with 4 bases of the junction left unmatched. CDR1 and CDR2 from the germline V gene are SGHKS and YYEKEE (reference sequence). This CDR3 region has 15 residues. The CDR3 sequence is CASSLYRDRSYEQYF. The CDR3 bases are TGTGCCAGCAGCTTGTACCGGGACAGGTCCTACGAGCAGTACTTC.

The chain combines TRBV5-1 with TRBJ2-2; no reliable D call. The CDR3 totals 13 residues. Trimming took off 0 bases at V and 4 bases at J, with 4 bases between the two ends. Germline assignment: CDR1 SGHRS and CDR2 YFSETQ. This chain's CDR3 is CASSLVVTGELFF. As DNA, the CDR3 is TGCGCCAGCAGCTTGGTGGTCACCGGGGAGCTGTTTTTT.

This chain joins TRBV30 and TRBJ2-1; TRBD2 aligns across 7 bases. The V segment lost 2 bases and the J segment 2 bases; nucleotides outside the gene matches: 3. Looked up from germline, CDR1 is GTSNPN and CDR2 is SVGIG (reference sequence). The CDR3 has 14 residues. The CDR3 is CAWSPLAAYNEQFF. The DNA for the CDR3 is TGTGCCTGGAGTCCGCTAGCGGCCTACAATGAGCAGTTCTTC.

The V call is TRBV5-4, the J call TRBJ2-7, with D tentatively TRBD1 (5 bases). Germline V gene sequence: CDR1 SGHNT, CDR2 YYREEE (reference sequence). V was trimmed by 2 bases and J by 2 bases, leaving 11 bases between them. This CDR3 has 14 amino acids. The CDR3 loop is CASSFGDRTYEQYF. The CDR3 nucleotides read TGTGCCAGCAGCTTTGGCGACAGAACCTACGAGCAGTACTTC.

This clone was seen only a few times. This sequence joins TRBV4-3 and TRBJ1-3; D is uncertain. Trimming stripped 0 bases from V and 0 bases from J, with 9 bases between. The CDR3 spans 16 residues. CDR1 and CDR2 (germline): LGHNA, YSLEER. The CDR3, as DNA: TGCGCCAGCAGCCAAGATCACCGGAGCTCTGGAAACACCATATATTTT. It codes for CASSQDHRSSGNTIYF.

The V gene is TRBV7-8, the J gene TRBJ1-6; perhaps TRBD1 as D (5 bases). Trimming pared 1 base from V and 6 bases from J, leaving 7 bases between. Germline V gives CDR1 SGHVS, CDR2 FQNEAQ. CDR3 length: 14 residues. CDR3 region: CASSLVGGNSPLHF. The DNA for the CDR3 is TGTGCCAGCAGCTTAGTGGGGGGTAATTCACCCCTCCACTTT.